This section outlines one T cell receptor (beta chain) sequence together with its context. No antigen is known for it. Profiled with immunoSEQ multiplex PCR; TCRdb holds only in-frame clones, not every one. This table holds tens of thousands of clones, approximately 84% found once. The source of the sample is a study of CD4 T cells in relation to SARS-CoV-2 and coronaviruses. CDR3 size: 14 residues. With 4 bases removed from V and 4 bases from J, the gap between germline ends came to 14 bases. Germline CDR1 reads SGHDT; CDR2 reads YYEEEE. Material for sequencing was naive CD4+ T cells from PBMCs, cultured in vitro. Subset: naive CD4+ T cells isolated by negative enrichment. The chain has TRBV5-6 and TRBJ2-5; D unresolved. This TCR came from an adult with COVID-19. CDR3 amino acids: CASSPRLGTETQYF. The CDR3 nucleotides are TGTGCCAGCAGCCCCCGGTTGGGAACAGAGACCCAGTACTTC. The full variable domain, rest sourced from reference TRBV5-6 and TRBJ2-5, is DAGVTQSPTHLIKTRGQQVTLRCSPKSGHDTVSWYQQALGQGPQFIFQYYEEEERQRGNFPDRFSGHQFPNYSSELNVNALLLGDSALYLCASSPRLGTETQYFGPGTRLLVL.